One sample yielded the 11 T cell receptor beta chains listed below, sequenced in a study of shared clonotypes between healthy human individuals. Measured with immunoSEQ multiplex PCR; TCRdb has only the in-frame clones, and not every one. The sample records approximately 530,000 clones, about 95% being singletons. Material for sequencing was naive CD4+ T cells sorted from blood. Documented subset: CD45RA+ positively selected. The receptors originated from a woman in her 30s in good health.

Comments on this clone: Other DNA sequences within the sample encode an identical CDR3. The chain recombines TRBV5-1 with TRBJ2-7; no clear D. V lost 0 bases and J lost 2, with 3 bases in between. The CDR3 is made up of 12 amino acids. CDR1 and CDR2 (germline): SGHRS, YFSETQ. The chain's CDR3 is CASSLGAYEQYF. CDR3 bases: TGCGCCAGCAGCTTGGGTGCCTACGAGCAGTACTTC.

J is TRBJ1-1 and V is TRBV25-1; D perhaps matches TRBD1 (6 bases). The CDR3 runs 13 residues. Between the trimmed V and J ends, which lost 2 bases and 5 bases, there was a span of 9 bases. CDR1 MGHDK and CDR2 SYGVNS come from the germline V gene. CDR3 nucleotide sequence: TGTGCCAGCAGTGAACAGGGGAGGACTGAAGCTTTCTTT. It yields the protein CASSEQGRTEAFF.

This sequence joins TRBV9 and TRBJ1-1; 9 bases are shared with TRBD1. From germline, CDR1 is SGDLS and CDR2 YYNGEE. Trimming cost V 0 bases and J 4 bases; bases outside gene matches: 10. This CDR3 is 17 amino acids long. CDR3 residues: CASSVDNVGTGSTEAFF. CDR3 coding DNA: TGTGCCAGCAGCGTAGATAATGTTGGGACAGGGAGCACTGAAGCTTTCTTT.

The chain carries TRBV4-1 and TRBJ1-5; D uncertain. The CDR3 is 16 amino acids. Trimming stripped 1 base from V and 1 base from J, with 11 bases between. Germline CDR1 reads MGHRA; CDR2 reads YSYEKL. This CDR3 reads CASSQVSGMSNQPQHF. The CDR3 bases are TGCGCCAGCAGCCAAGTCTCGGGGATGAGCAATCAGCCCCAGCATTTT.

The rearrangement uses TRBV2 and TRBJ2-7; maybe TRBD1 (6 bases). Trimming left V 6 bases short and J 1 base short, with 16 bases between. Germline CDR1 is SNHLY and CDR2 is FYNNEI. There are 15 residues in the CDR3. CDR3 protein: CASRKAGTKSYEQYF. The CDR3 region has the DNA TGTGCCAGCAGGAAGGCCGGGACAAAGTCCTACGAGCAGTACTTC.

The CDR3 reads CSVGGGREGYEQYF. For the CDR3, the DNA is TGCAGCGTTGGGGGAGGCCGAGAGGGCTACGAGCAGTACTTC. V and J are TRBV29-1 and TRBJ2-7; the D gene is possibly TRBD2 (6 bases). The germline V and J ends were trimmed by 4 bases and 3 bases, with 16 bases remaining between them. In germline, CDR1 is SQVTM, CDR2 ANQGSEA. This CDR3 spans 14 amino acids.

The chain uses TRBV19 and TRBJ2-1; 8 bases line up with TRBD2. Germline V gene sequence: CDR1 LNHDA, CDR2 SQIVND (reference sequence). Germline trimming cut 2 bases from V and 0 bases from J; bases unmatched to any gene: 3. The CDR3 length is 16 residues. The CDR3 is CASSITAGGSYNEQFF. The CDR3 DNA sequence: TGTGCCAGTAGTATAACGGCGGGGGGCTCCTACAATGAGCAGTTCTTC.

This clone has a single count. This chain's CDR3 is CASSSPGAATYEQYF. In DNA form, the CDR3 reads TGTGCCAGCAGTTCCCCGGGAGCCGCAACCTACGAGCAGTACTTC. The V gene is TRBV27, the J gene TRBJ2-7; a weak D match, TRBD2 (6 bases). The CDR3 runs 15 residues. Trimming stripped 4 bases from V and 2 bases from J, with 15 bases between. From germline, CDR1 is MNHEY and CDR2 SMNVEV (reference sequence).

This chain connects TRBV10-3 to TRBJ2-3, with TRBD2 identical over 11 bases. Germline values: CDR1 ENHRY, CDR2 SYGVKD. Trimming at V came to 2 bases and at J to 0 bases, leaving 7 bases not matched to a gene. CDR3 size: 18 residues. CDR3 in amino acids: CAISELGTSGASTDTQYF. In nucleotides, the CDR3 is TGTGCCATCAGTGAGCTAGGGACTAGCGGAGCTAGCACAGATACGCAGTATTTT.

This CDR3 is CASSPAGVAKNIQYF. The CDR3 DNA is TGTGCCAGCTCACCCGCAGGGGTAGCCAAAAACATTCAGTACTTC. V and J are TRBV18 and TRBJ2-4, with D perhaps matching TRBD1 (6 bases). CDR1 is KGHSH and CDR2 is LQKENI in the germline V gene. Deletions cut 3 bases from V and 0 bases from J, with 9 bases between. The CDR3 loop spans 15 amino acids.

This chain links TRBV7-8 with TRBJ2-7, with 7 bases identical to TRBD2. Germline loops: CDR1 SGHVS, CDR2 FQNEAQ. V was clipped by 2 bases and J by 4 bases; unmatched bases: 5. This CDR3 contains 14 residues. The CDR3 sequence is CASSLLGGSYEQYF. CDR3 sequence (DNA): TGTGCCAGCAGCTTACTGGGCGGGAGTTACGAGCAGTACTTC.